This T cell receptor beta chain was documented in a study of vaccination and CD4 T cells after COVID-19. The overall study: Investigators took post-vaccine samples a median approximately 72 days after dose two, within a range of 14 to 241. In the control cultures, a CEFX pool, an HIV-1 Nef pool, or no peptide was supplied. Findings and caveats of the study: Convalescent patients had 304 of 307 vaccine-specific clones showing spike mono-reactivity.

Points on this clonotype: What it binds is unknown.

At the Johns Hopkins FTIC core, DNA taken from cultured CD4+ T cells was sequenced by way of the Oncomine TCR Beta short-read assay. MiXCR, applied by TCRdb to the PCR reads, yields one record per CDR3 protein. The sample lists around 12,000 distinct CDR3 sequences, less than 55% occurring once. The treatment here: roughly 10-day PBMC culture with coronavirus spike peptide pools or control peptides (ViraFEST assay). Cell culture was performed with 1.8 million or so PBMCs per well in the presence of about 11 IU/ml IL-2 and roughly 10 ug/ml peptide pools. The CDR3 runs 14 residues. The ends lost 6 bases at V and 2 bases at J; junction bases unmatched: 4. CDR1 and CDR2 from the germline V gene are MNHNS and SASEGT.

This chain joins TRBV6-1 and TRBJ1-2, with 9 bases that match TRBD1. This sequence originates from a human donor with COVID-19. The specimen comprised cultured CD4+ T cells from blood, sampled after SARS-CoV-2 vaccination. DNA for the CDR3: TGTGCCAGCAGGAGGACAGGGGAAAACTATGGCTACACCTTC. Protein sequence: CASRRTGENYGYTF.